The 16 T cell receptor beta chains in this list originate from one sample, sequenced in a study of OX40 agonist ivuxolimab in advanced cancers. Data came from immunoSEQ multiplex PCR; TCRdb stores just in-frame clones and leaves some out. The table has tens of thousands of clones, under 85% seen once. The sample here was CD4+ or CD8+ T cells sorted from blood, taken in a trial of the OX40 agonist ivuxolimab. All receptors come from an adult with an advanced solid tumor such as melanoma, head and neck, liver or kidney cancer.

The genes are TRBV5-1 and TRBJ2-2; tentatively, D is TRBD2 (6 bases). Germline-derived CDR1 and CDR2 are SGHRS and YFSETQ. V lost 1 base and J lost 1, with 23 bases in between. The CDR3 has 20 residues. CDR3 bases: TGCGCCAGCAGCTTGAGATTGGGGGGAACGGGAACGGTGAACACCGGGGAGCTGTTTTTT. The encoded protein is CASSLRLGGTGTVNTGELFF.

The rearrangement links TRBV18 to TRBJ1-2; D perhaps matches TRBD1 (6 bases). The CDR3 covers 15 residues. CDR1 is KGHSH, CDR2 LQKENI, per germline. With 3 bases removed from V and 8 bases from J, the gap between germline ends came to 19 bases. The CDR3 coding sequence is TGTGCCAGCTCACCCGCCTCCGGGGGCAGGGTGGGCTACACCTTC. It specifies CASSPASGGRVGYTF.

The V call is TRBV15, the J call TRBJ2-7; perhaps D is TRBD1 or TRBD2 (7 bases each). CDR1 and CDR2 from the germline V gene are LNHNV and YYDKDF (reference sequence). The V end was cut by 5 bases, the J end by 2 bases, with 19 bases between. The CDR3 contains 16 residues. CDR3 sequence reads: CATSGGGDSGAYEQYF. DNA for the CDR3: TGTGCCACCAGCGGAGGGGGGGACAGCGGGGCCTACGAGCAGTACTTC.

The chain joins TRBV7-2 to TRBJ1-6, with a tentative D call TRBD1 (5 bases). Trimming took off 3 bases at V and 5 bases at J, with 11 bases between the two ends. This CDR3 spans 15 amino acids. Germline CDR1 SGHTA, CDR2 FQGNSA. CDR3 DNA sequence: TGTGCCAGCAGCTTGCAGGGCCATGATAATTCACCCCTCCACTTT. It encodes CASSLQGHDNSPLHF.

This rearrangement joins TRBV27 to TRBJ1-2; 8 bases align to TRBD1. V was pared by 5 bases and J by 7 bases, with 6 bases of the junction left unmatched. The CDR3 is 13 amino acids. Germline lookup yields CDR1 MNHEY and CDR2 SMNVEV (reference sequence). The CDR3 here is CASSLTGAGGYTF. As DNA, the CDR3 is TGTGCCAGCAGTCTGACAGGGGCGGGTGGCTACACCTTC.

The CDR3: CASSPIAGADTGELFF. In DNA form, the CDR3 reads TGTGCCAGCAGCCCAATAGCGGGAGCGGACACCGGGGAGCTGTTTTTT. This chain uses TRBV7-7 with TRBJ2-2; 9 bases line up with TRBD2. V was pared by 5 bases and J by 3 bases, with 7 bases of the junction left unmatched. The germline V gene has CDR1 SSHAT and CDR2 FNYEAQ (reference sequence). The CDR3 sequence is 16 residues long.

The chain combines TRBV6-5 with TRBJ2-7; 8 bases fit TRBD1. With 6 bases clipped from V and 1 base from J, the junction kept 5 bases outside the gene matches. The CDR3 length is 14 residues. Germline V gene lookup returns CDR1 MNHEY and CDR2 SVGAGI. The CDR3 is CASRNRGSSYEQYF. For the CDR3, the DNA is TGTGCCAGCAGAAACAGGGGGTCTTCCTACGAGCAGTACTTC.

The rearrangement links TRBV2 to TRBJ2-7; 12 bases match TRBD1. Germline values: CDR1 SNHLY, CDR2 FYNNEI. This CDR3 is 15 amino acids long. J lost 5 bases, V lost 3 bases, and 5 bases had no gene match. This chain's CDR3 is CASSDPGQGAHEQYF. The CDR3 DNA sequence: TGTGCCAGCAGTGATCCGGGACAGGGGGCCCACGAGCAGTACTTC.

The chain has TRBV5-1 and TRBJ2-5; tentative D call: TRBD1 (5 bases). The DNA end is more similar to TRBJ2-7, so the J call may be wrong. The CDR3 is 14 residues long. In germline, CDR1 is SGHRS, CDR2 YFSETQ. This CDR3 is CASSTPTETYEQYF. Written as DNA, the CDR3 is TGCGCCAGCAGCACACCGACAGAGACCTACGAGCAGTACTTC.

The chain is built from TRBV6-6 and TRBJ2-5; 9 bases align to TRBD2. The V gene end was trimmed by 2 bases and the J gene end by 7 bases; junction bases not matched to a gene: 2. Germline assignment: CDR1 MNHNY and CDR2 SVGAGI (reference sequence). This CDR3 has 13 residues. The CDR3: CASSYGGLATQYF. CDR3 in DNA: TGTGCCAGCAGTTACGGGGGACTAGCGACCCAGTACTTC.

This clone was seen once. This chain joins TRBV28 and TRBJ1-3; TRBD1 might be the D (5 bases). The CDR3 loop spans 16 amino acids. Trimming pared 3 bases from V and 7 bases from J, leaving 19 bases between. Germline-derived CDR1 and CDR2 are MDHEN and SYDVKM. Here the CDR3 reads CASSFPDGSGGNTIYF. CDR3 in DNA: TGTGCCAGCAGTTTCCCGGACGGGTCTGGGGGTAACACCATATATTTT.

The rearrangement uses TRBV11-2 and TRBJ2-2; D unresolved. V was pared by 5 bases and J by 0 bases, with 13 bases between. CDR3 length: 16 residues. CDR1 and CDR2 from the germline V gene are SGHAT and FQNNGV. The CDR3 reads CASSARGSSNTGELFF. The CDR3 nucleotides are TGTGCCAGCAGCGCTAGAGGAAGCTCGAACACCGGGGAGCTGTTTTTT.

V usage is TRBV30 and J usage is TRBJ1-4; 8 bases fit TRBD1. The CDR3 is made up of 14 amino acids. Trimming at V came to 4 bases and at J to 6 bases, leaving 7 bases not matched to a gene. Germline V CDR1 and CDR2: GTSNPN, SVGIG (reference sequence). This CDR3 reads CAWTDRGGDEKLFF. For the CDR3, the DNA is TGTGCCTGGACCGACAGGGGCGGGGATGAAAAACTGTTTTTT.

As DNA, the CDR3 is TGCAGCGTTGAAGATCTCGGTGGTGGGAGCGGTTCCAATGAGCAGTTCTTC. This translates into CSVEDLGGGSGSNEQFF. This rearrangement joins TRBV29-1 to TRBJ2-1; a possible D gene is TRBD2 (5 bases). The CDR3 totals 17 residues. V lost 0 bases and J 6 bases, leaving 21 bases between the germline ends. Germline CDR1 and CDR2: SQVTM and ANQGSEA.

This clone was seen only a few times. The chain joins TRBV30 to TRBJ1-2; D is perhaps TRBD1 (5 bases). The CDR3 is made up of 14 amino acids. With 0 bases removed from V and 8 bases from J, the gap between germline ends came to 16 bases. Per the germline V gene, CDR1 is GTSNPN and CDR2 is SVGIG (reference sequence). CDR3 sequence: CAWSVYRRNPGYTF. DNA of the CDR3: TGTGCCTGGAGTGTATACAGGCGGAATCCGGGCTACACCTTC.

The chain links TRBV5-1 to TRBJ1-1; TRBD1 might be the D (6 bases). CDR1 and CDR2 from the germline V gene are SGHRS and YFSETQ. V lost 4 bases, J lost 1 base, and 14 bases lay in between. This CDR3 comprises 15 residues. CDR3 bases: TGCGCCAGCAGCCCAAACGACAGGAAGAACACTGAAGCTTTCTTT. Translated: CASSPNDRKNTEAFF.